This T cell receptor (beta chain) originates from a study of CD8 T cells in ankylosing spondylitis. Findings of the study overall: Blood of patients with ankylosing spondylitis appeared to be characterized by a TCR beta motif of fewer than 10 highly homologous variants. With a CD8+ phenotype, disease-linked clones were relatively rare in peripheral blood. Reportedly, disease-linked clones are significantly enriched in ankylosing spondylitis patients' matched synovial fluid. Existing reports had already noted some motif variants in reactive arthritis synovial fluid and blood.

For this clonotype: Antigen: not known.

CDR1 and CDR2 from the germline V gene are KGHDR and SFDVKD. V was shortened by 4 bases and J by 2 bases, with 13 bases between the two germline ends. The CDR3 loop spans 16 amino acids. Using quantitative 5'-RACE with molecular barcodes, the authors made TCR beta libraries. Each CDR3 protein gets one entry after TCRdb re-called the 5' RACE reads with MiXCR. The repertoire includes roughly 440,000 distinct CDR3 sequences, 17% of them detected once, and approximately 0.97% sits in the top ten. The source is a male donor with ankylosing spondylitis. The V and J genes are TRBV24-1 and TRBJ2-2; D remains unclear. The sample consisted of blood, either unsorted or a sorted T cell fraction (not recorded which). In DNA form, the CDR3 reads TGTGCCACCAGTGACCCCCAGTGGGGAAACACCGGGGAGCTGTTTTTT. Translated, it gives CATSDPQWGNTGELFF.